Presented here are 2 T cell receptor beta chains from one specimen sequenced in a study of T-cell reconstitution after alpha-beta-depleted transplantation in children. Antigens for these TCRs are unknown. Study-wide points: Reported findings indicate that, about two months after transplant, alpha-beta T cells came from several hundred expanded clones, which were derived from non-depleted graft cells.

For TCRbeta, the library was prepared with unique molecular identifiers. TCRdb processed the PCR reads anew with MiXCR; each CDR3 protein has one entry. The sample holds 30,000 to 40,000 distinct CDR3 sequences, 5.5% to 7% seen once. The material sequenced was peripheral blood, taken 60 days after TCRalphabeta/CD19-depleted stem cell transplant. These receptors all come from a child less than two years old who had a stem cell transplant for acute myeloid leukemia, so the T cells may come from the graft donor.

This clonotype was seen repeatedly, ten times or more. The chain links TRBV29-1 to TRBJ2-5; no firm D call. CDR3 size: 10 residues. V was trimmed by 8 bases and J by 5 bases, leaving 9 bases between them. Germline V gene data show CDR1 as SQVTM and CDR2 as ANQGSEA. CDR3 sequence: CSPLGETQYF. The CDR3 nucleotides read TGCAGCCCGTTGGGGGAGACCCAGTACTTC.

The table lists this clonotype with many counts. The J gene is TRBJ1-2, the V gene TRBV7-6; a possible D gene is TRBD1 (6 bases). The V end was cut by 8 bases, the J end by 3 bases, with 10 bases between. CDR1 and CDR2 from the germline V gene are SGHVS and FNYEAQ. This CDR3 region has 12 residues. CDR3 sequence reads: CASGGPDYGYTF. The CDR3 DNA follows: TGTGCCAGCGGGGGGCCGGACTATGGCTACACCTTC. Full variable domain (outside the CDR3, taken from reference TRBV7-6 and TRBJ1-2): GAGVSQSPRYKVTKRGQDVALRCDPISGHVSLYWYRQALGQGPEFLTYFNYEAQQDKSGLPNDRFSAERPEGSISTLTIQRTEQRDSAMYRCASGGPDYGYTFGSGTRLTVV.